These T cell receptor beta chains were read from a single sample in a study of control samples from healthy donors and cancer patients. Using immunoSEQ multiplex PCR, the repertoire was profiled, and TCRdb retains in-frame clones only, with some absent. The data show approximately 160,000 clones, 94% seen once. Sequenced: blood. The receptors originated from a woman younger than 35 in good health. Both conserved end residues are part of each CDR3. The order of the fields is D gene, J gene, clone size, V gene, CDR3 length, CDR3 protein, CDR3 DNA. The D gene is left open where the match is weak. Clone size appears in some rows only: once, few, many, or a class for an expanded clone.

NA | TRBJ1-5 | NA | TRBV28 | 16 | CASSFGPWYSNQPQHF | TGTGCCAGCAGTTTCGGACCTTGGTATAGCAATCAGCCCCAGCATTTT
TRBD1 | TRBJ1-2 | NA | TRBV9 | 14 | CASSETGGAYGYTF | TGTGCCAGCAGCGAGACAGGGGGTGCCTATGGCTACACCTTC
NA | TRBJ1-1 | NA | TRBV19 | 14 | CASLTSVGNTEAFF | TGTGCCAGCCTAACTTCCGTGGGGAACACTGAAGCTTTCTTT
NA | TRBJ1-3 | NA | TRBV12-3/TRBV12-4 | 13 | CASTYGEPDTIYF | TGTGCCAGCACCTACGGGGAACCGGACACCATATATTTT
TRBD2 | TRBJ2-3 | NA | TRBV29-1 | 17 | CSVELGTSESRTDTQYF | TGCAGCGTTGAACTTGGGACTAGCGAGAGCCGCACAGATACGCAGTATTTT
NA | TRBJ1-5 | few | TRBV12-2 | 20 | CASRSQGADRGPYSNQPQHF | TGTGCAAGTCGCTCCCAGGGAGCGGACAGGGGGCCCTATAGCAATCAGCCCCAGCATTTT
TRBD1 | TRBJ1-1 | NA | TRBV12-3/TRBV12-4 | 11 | CASSQTGGAFF | TGTGCCAGCAGTCAGACAGGGGGAGCTTTCTTT
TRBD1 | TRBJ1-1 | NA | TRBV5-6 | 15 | CASSLPGQVNTEAFF | TGTGCCAGCAGCTTACCGGGACAGGTGAACACTGAAGCTTTCTTT
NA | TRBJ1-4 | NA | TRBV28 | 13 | CASRDSENEKLFF | TGTGCCAGCAGGGACAGTGAAAATGAAAAACTGTTTTTT
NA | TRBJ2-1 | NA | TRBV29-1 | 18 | CSAALMGSSLGGVNEQFF | TGCAGCGCCGCCCTAATGGGGTCGTCATTGGGAGGAGTGAATGAGCAGTTCTTC
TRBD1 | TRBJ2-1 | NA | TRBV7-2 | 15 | CASSLFGTGRGEQFF | TGTGCCAGCAGCTTATTCGGGACAGGGAGAGGGGAGCAGTTCTTC
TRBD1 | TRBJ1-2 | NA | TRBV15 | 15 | CATSLPGQGVRGYTF | TGTGCCACCAGTTTGCCGGGACAGGGGGTACGTGGCTACACCTTC
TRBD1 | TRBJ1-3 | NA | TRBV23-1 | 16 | CASRAPPGTGGNTIYF | TGCGCCAGCAGAGCCCCCCCCGGGACAGGTGGAAACACCATATATTTT
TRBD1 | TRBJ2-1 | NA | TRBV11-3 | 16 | CASSLEGTDSYNEQFF | TGTGCCAGCAGCTTAGAGGGGACAGACTCCTACAATGAGCAGTTCTTC
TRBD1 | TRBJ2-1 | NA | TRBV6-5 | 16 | CASSFDRDRGNNEQFF | TGTGCCAGCAGTTTCGACCGGGACAGGGGCAACAATGAGCAGTTCTTC
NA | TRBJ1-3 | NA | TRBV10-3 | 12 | CAIGSSGNTIYF | TGTGCCATCGGTAGCTCTGGAAACACCATATATTTT
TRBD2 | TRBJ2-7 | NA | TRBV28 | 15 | CASSYLAGGFYEQYF | TGTGCCAGCAGCTACCTCGCGGGAGGGTTCTACGAGCAGTACTTC
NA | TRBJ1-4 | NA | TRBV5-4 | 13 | CASSLVGDEKLFF | TGTGCCAGCAGCTTGGTCGGGGATGAAAAACTGTTTTTT
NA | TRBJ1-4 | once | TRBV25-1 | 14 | CASSAREVGEKLFF | TGTGCCAGCAGTGCCAGAGAGGTCGGTGAAAAACTGTTTTTT
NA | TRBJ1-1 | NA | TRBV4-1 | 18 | CASSQVVIGWVMNTEAFF | TGCGCCAGCAGCCAAGTTGTAATTGGCTGGGTGATGAACACTGAAGCTTTCTTT
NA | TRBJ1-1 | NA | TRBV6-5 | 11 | CASILLGEAFF | TGTGCCAGCATCTTACTCGGTGAAGCTTTCTTT
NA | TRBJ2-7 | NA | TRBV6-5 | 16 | CASSYAGQGTAYEQYF | TGTGCCAGCAGTTACGCGGGGCAGGGAACCGCCTACGAGCAGTACTTC
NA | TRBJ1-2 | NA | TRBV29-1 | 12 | CSVEGKYSGYTF | TGCAGCGTTGAGGGAAAATACTCCGGCTACACCTTC
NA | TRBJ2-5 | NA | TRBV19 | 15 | CASSIRGGRWETQYF | TGTGCCAGTAGTATTAGAGGAGGCCGGTGGGAGACCCAGTACTTC
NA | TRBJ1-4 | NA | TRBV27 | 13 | CASSRGRVEKLFF | TGTGCCAGCAGTCGAGGGCGGGTCGAAAAACTGTTTTTT
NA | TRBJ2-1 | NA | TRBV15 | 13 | CATTSRELNEQFF | TGTGCCACCACTAGCCGGGAGCTTAATGAGCAGTTCTTC
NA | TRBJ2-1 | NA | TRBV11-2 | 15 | CASSSGPRGGNEQFF | TGTGCCAGCAGCTCAGGACCGAGGGGGGGCAATGAGCAGTTCTTC
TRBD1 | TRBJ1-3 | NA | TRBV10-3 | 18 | CAISDRPMDRAQGNTIYF | TGTGCCATCAGTGACCGACCCATGGACAGGGCACAAGGAAACACCATATATTTT
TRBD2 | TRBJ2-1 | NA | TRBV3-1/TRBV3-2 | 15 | CASSPRGSGGNEQFF | TGTGCCAGCAGCCCCCGGGGAAGCGGGGGTAATGAGCAGTTCTTC
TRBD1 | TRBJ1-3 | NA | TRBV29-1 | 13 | CSASGQGPDLLYF | TGCAGCGCCTCGGGACAGGGCCCCGATCTCTTATATTTT
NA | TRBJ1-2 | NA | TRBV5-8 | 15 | CASSDDGEGRYGYTF | TGTGCCAGCAGCGACGACGGGGAAGGGCGGTATGGCTACACCTTC
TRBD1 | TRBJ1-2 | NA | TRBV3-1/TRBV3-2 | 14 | CASSQGDRGQGYTF | TGTGCCAGCAGCCAAGGGGACAGGGGGCAAGGCTACACCTTC
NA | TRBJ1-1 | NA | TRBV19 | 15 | CASSPEPKGRTEAFF | TGTGCCAGTAGCCCTGAGCCTAAGGGAAGAACTGAAGCTTTCTTT
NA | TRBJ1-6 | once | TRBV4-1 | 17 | CASSQGQGRSVGSPLHF | TGCGCCAGCAGCCAAGGGCAGGGTAGGAGTGTAGGTTCACCCCTCCACTTT
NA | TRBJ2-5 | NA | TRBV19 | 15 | CASSLGGGPQETQYF | TGTGCCAGTAGTTTAGGGGGGGGTCCCCAAGAGACCCAGTACTTC
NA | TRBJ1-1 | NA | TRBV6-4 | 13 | CASSVTANTEAFF | TGTGCCAGCAGTGTGACGGCGAACACTGAAGCTTTCTTT
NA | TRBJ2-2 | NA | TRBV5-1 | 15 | CASSLATSNTGELFF | TGCGCCAGCAGCTTGGCCACCTCTAACACCGGGGAGCTGTTTTTT
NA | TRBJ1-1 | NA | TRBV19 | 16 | CASSTSEIRPNTEAFF | TGTGCCAGTAGTACGTCAGAAATCCGACCGAACACTGAAGCTTTCTTT
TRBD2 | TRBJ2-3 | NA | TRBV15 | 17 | CATSTQTSGGKTDTQYF | TGTGCCACCAGCACCCAAACTAGCGGGGGGAAGACAGATACGCAGTATTTT
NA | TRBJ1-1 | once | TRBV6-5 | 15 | CASSSGRLGNTEAFF | TGTGCCAGCAGTTCTGGCAGGCTCGGGAACACTGAAGCTTTCTTT
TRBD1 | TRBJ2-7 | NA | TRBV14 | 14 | CASSQTGGKREQYF | TGTGCCAGCAGCCAGACAGGGGGGAAACGCGAGCAGTACTTC
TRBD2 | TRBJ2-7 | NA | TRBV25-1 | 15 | CASSESLAGVNEQYF | TGTGCCAGCAGTGAATCACTAGCGGGAGTCAACGAGCAGTACTTC
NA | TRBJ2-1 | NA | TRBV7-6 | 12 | CASSLVLNEQFF | TGTGCCAGCAGCTTAGTACTTAATGAGCAGTTCTTC
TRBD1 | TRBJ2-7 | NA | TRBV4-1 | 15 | CASSRTPGQTYEQYF | TGCGCCAGCAGCCGTACTCCGGGACAGACCTACGAGCAGTACTTC
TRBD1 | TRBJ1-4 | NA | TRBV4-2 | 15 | CASSQLRDRVEKLFF | TGTGCCAGCAGCCAACTAAGGGACAGGGTCGAAAAACTGTTTTTT
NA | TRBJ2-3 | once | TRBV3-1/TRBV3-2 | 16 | CASSQVGGTITDTQYF | TGTGCCAGCAGCCAGGTTGGTGGCACCATCACAGATACGCAGTATTTT
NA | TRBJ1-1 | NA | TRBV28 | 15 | CASSFGPGVLTEAFF | TGTGCCAGCAGTTTTGGGCCTGGGGTACTTACTGAAGCTTTCTTT
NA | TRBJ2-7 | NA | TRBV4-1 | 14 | CASSQGRYTYEQYF | TGCGCCAGCAGCCAAGGGCGATACACCTACGAGCAGTACTTC
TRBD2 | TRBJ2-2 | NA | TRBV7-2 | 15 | CASSLVLADTGELFF | TGTGCCAGCAGCTTAGTGCTAGCGGACACCGGGGAGCTGTTTTTT
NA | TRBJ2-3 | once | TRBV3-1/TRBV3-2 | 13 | CASSQGGTDTQYF | TGTGCCAGCAGCCAAGGAGGCACAGATACGCAGTATTTT
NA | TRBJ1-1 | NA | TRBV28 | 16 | CASSWSPRVMNTEAFF | TGTGCCAGCAGTTGGTCCCCCAGAGTCATGAACACTGAAGCTTTCTTT